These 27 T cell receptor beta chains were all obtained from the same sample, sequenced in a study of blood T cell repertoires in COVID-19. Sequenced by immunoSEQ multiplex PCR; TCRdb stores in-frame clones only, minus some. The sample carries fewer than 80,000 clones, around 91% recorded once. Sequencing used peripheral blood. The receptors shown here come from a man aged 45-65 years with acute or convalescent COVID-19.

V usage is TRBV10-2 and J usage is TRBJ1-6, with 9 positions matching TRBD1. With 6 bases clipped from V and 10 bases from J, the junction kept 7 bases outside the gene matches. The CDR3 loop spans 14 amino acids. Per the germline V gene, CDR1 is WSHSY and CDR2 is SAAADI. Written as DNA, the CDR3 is TGCGCCAGCAGAGACGGGACAGGGAGCTCACCCCTCCACTTT. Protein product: CASRDGTGSSPLHF.

CDR3 nucleotides: TGTGCCAGCAGTTCTGTGACTAGCGGGAGCACAGATACGCAGTATTTT. This encodes CASSSVTSGSTDTQYF. The V gene is TRBV27, the J gene TRBJ2-3; the match to TRBD2 covers 10 bases. CDR1 and CDR2 from the germline V gene are MNHEY and SMNVEV (reference sequence). This CDR3 is 16 amino acids long. The junction had 4 bases not matched to a gene; V was cut back by 4 bases and J by 0 bases.

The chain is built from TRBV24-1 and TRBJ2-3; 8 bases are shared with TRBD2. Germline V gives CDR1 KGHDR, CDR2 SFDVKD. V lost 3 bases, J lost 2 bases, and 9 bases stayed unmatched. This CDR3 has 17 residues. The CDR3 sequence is CATSDTRTSTYTDTQYF. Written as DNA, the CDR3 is TGTGCCACCAGTGATACTAGGACTAGCACCTACACAGATACGCAGTATTTT.

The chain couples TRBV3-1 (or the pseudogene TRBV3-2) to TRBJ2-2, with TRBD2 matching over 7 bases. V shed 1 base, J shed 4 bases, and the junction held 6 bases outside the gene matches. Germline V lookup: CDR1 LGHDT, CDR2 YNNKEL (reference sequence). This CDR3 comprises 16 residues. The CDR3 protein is CASSQGAGRGTGELFF. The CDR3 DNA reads TGTGCCAGCAGCCAAGGGGCGGGGAGGGGCACCGGGGAGCTGTTTTTT.

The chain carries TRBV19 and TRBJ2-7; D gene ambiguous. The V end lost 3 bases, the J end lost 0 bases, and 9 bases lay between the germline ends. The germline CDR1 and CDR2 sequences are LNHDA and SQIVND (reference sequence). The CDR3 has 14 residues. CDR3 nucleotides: TGTGCCAGTAGTATCGACATTGACTCCTACGAGCAGTACTTC. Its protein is CASSIDIDSYEQYF. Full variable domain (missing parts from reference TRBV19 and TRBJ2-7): DGGITQSPKYLFRKEGQNVTLSCEQNLNHDAMYWYRQDPGQGLRLIYYSQIVNDFQKGDIAEGYSVSREKKESFPLTVTSAQKNPTAFYLCASSIDIDSYEQYFGPGTRLTVT.

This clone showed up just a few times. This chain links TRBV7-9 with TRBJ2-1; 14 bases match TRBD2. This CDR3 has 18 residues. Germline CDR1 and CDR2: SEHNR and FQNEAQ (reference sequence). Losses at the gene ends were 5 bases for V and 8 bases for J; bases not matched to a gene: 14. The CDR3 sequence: CASSLTAGLAGVAHEQFF. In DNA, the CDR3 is TGTGCCAGCAGCCTTACGGCGGGACTAGCGGGAGTGGCCCATGAGCAGTTCTTC.

CDR3 residues: CASSLAPGLGFYEQYF. For the CDR3, the DNA is TGTGCCAGCAGCTTAGCCCCGGGACTAGGATTCTACGAGCAGTACTTC. The genes are TRBV7-2 and TRBJ2-7; 8 bases match TRBD2. J gave up 3 bases and V 0 bases, and 7 bases lay outside the gene matches. Germline values: CDR1 SGHTA, CDR2 FQGNSA. The CDR3 consists of 16 residues.

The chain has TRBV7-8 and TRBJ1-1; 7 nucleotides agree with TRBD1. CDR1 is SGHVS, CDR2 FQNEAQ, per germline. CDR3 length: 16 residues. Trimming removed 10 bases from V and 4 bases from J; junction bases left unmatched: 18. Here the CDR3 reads CATQHHGGQGGTEAFF. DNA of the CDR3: TGTGCCACCCAGCACCATGGGGGGCAGGGGGGCACTGAAGCTTTCTTT.

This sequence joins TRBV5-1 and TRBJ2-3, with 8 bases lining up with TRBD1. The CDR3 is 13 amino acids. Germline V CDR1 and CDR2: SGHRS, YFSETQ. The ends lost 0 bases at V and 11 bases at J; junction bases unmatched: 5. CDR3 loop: CASSLGGQDVQYF. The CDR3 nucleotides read TGCGCCAGCAGCTTGGGGGGACAGGACGTGCAGTATTTT.

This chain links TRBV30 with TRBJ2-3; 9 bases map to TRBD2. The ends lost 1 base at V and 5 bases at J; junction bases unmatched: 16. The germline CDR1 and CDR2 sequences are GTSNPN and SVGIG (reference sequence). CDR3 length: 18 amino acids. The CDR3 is CAWSGLGSGSLGGDTQYF. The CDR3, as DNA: TGTGCCTGGAGTGGGCTGGGTAGCGGGAGCCTCGGGGGAGATACGCAGTATTTT. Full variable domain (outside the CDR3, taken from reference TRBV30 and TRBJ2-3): SQTIHQWPATLVQPVGSPLSLECTVEGTSNPNLYWYRQAAGRGLQLLFYSVGIGQISSEVPQNLSASRPQDRQFILSSKKLLLSDSGFYLCAWSGLGSGSLGGDTQYFGPGTRLTVL.

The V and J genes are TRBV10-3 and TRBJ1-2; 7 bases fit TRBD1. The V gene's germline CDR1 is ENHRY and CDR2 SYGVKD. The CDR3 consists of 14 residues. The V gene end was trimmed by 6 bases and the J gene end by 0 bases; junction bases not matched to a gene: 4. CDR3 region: CAIRGDSPNYGYTF. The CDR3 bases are TGTGCCATCAGGGGGGACAGCCCTAACTATGGCTACACCTTC.

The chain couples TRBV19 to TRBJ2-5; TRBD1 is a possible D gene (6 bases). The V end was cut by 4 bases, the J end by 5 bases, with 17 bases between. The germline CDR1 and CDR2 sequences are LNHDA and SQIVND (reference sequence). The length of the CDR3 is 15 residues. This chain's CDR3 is CASSREPGEWETQYF. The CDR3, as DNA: TGTGCCAGTAGTAGAGAGCCAGGGGAGTGGGAGACCCAGTACTTC.

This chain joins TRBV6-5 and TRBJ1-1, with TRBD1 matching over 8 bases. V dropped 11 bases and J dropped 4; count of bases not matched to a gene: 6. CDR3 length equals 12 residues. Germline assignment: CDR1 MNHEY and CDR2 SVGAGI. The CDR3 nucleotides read TGTGCCGGGAGGACAGGGTCCACTGAAGCTTTCTTT. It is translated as CAGRTGSTEAFF.

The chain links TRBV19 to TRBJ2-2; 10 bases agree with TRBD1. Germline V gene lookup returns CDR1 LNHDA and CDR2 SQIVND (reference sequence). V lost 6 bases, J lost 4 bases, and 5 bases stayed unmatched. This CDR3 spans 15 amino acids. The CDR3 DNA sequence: TGTGCCAGTAGAACGGGACAGGGGTCCACCGGGGAGCTGTTTTTT. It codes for CASRTGQGSTGELFF.

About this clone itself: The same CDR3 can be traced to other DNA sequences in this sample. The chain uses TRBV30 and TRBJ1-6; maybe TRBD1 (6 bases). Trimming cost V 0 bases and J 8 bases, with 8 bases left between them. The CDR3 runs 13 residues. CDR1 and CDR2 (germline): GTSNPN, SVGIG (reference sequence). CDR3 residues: CAWSVGGDSPLHF. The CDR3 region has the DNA TGTGCCTGGAGTGTAGGGGGGGATTCACCCCTCCACTTT.

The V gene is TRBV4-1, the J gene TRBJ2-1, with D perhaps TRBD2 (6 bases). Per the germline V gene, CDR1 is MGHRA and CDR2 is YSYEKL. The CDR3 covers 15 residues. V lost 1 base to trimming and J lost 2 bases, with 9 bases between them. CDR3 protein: CASSQGSGPYNEQFF. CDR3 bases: TGCGCCAGCAGCCAAGGCAGCGGGCCCTACAATGAGCAGTTCTTC.

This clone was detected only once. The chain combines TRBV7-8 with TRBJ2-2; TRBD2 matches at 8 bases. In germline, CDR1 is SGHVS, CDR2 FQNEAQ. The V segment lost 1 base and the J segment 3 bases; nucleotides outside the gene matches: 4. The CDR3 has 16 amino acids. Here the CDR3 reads CASSLVPAGDTGELFF. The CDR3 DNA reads TGTGCCAGCAGCTTAGTCCCAGCGGGGGACACCGGGGAGCTGTTTTTT.

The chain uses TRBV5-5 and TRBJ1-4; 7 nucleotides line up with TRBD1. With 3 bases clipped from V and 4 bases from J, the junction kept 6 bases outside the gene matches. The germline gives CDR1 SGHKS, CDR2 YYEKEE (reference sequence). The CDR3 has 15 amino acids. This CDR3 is CASSSTGISNEKLFF. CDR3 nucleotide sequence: TGTGCCAGCAGCTCGACAGGGATCAGTAATGAAAAACTGTTTTTT.

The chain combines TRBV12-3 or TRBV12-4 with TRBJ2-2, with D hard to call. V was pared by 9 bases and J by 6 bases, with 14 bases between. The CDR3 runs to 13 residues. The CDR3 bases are TGTGCCAGTTGTAGTAGCCGGTCCGGGGAGCTGTTTTTT. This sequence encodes CASCSSRSGELFF.

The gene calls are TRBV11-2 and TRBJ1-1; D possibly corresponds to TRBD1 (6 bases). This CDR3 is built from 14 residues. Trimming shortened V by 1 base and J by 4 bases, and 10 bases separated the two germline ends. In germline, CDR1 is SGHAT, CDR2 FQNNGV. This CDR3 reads CASSLVRGGTEAFF. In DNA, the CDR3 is TGTGCCAGCAGCTTAGTGAGGGGGGGCACTGAAGCTTTCTTT.

The CDR3 nucleotides are TGTGCCAGCAGTGAGAGACAGGGCGGGGATGGCTACACCTTC. Its translation: CASSERQGGDGYTF. The chain combines TRBV6-4 with TRBJ1-2, with TRBD1 matching 7 bases. Germline CDR1 is MRHNA and CDR2 is SNTAGT. With 3 bases clipped from V and 6 bases from J, the junction kept 7 bases outside the gene matches. The CDR3 extends over 14 amino acids.

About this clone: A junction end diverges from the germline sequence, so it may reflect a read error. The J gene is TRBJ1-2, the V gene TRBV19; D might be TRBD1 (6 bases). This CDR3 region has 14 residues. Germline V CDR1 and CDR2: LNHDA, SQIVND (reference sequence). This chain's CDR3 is CASRIGGDNYGYTF. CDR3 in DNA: TGTGCCAGTAGGATAGGGGGAGATAACTATGGCTACACCTTC.

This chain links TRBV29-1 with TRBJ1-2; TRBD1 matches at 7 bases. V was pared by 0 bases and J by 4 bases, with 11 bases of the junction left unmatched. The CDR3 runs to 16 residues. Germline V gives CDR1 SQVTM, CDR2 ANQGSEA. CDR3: CSVEEDSGRGAYGYTF. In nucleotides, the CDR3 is TGCAGCGTTGAAGAAGATTCCGGCAGGGGGGCCTATGGCTACACCTTC.

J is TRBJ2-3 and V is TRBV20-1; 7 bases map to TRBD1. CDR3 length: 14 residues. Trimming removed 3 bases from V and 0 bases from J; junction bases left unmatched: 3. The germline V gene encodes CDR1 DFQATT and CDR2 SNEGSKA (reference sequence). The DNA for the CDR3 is TGCAGTGCTAGTAGGGACAGCAGCACAGATACGCAGTATTTT. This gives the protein CSASRDSSTDTQYF.

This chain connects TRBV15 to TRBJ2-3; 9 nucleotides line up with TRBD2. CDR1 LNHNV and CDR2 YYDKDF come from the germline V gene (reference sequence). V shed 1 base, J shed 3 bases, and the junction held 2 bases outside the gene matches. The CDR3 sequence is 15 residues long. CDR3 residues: CATSRGREGTDTQYF. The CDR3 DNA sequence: TGTGCCACCAGCAGAGGGCGGGAGGGGACAGATACGCAGTATTTT.

Here the CDR3 DNA reads TGTGCCAGCAGCTTCCCCCGAGAGACCCAGTACTTC. As protein: CASSFPRETQYF. V and J are TRBV11-3 and TRBJ2-5; D call uncertain. The CDR3 loop spans 12 amino acids. Between the trimmed V and J ends, which lost 3 bases and 4 bases, there was a span of 6 bases. Germline V gene data show CDR1 as SGHNT and CDR2 as YENEEA.

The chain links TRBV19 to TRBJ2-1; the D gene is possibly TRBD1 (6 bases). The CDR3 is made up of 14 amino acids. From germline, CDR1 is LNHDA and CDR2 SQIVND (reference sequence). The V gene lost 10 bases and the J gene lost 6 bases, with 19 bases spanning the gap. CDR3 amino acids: CATTDPGALNEQFF. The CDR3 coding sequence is TGTGCCACTACCGACCCAGGGGCCCTCAATGAGCAGTTCTTC.